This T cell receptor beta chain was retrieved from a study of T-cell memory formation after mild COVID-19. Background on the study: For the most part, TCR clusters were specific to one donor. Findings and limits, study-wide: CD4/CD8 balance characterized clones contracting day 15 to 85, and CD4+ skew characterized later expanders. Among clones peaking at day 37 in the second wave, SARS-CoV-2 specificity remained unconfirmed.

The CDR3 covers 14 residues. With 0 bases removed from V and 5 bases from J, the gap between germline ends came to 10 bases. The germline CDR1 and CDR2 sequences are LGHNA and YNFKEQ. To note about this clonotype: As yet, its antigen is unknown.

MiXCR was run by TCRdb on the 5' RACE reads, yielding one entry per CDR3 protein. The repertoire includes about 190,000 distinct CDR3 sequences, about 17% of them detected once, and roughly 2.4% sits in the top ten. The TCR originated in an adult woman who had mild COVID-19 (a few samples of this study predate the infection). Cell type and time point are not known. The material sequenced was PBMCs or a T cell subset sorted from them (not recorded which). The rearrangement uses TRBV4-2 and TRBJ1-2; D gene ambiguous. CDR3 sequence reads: CASSQDRDSYGYTF. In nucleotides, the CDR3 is TGTGCCAGCAGCCAAGATCGGGATTCGTATGGCTACACCTTC.